This TCR beta chain is from a study of T cell responses to AZD1222 COVID-19 vaccine. For the study at large: Second doses that came at about 4 or about 12 weeks were put together. Study findings and constraints: Possibly, clonal diversity was underestimated; donors were largely white British and included more females.

Remarks on this clone: The antigen remains undetermined.

Some clones are missing from TCRdb's copy, which holds only in-frame ones; the method was immunoSEQ multiplex PCR. The data show approximately 100,000 clones, around nine tenths seen once. V was clipped by 3 bases and J by 3 bases; unmatched bases: 1. This CDR3 contains 12 residues. Germline-derived CDR1 and CDR2 are GTSNPN and SVGIG (reference sequence). The sequence came from an adult in good health. V and J are TRBV30 and TRBJ2-7; 8 nucleotides line up with TRBD1. This material consisted of peripheral blood, taken on day 0 of AZD1222 vaccination. The CDR3 DNA reads TGTGCCTGGAGCGGGACAGGCTACGAGCAGTACTTC. It encodes CAWSGTGYEQYF.